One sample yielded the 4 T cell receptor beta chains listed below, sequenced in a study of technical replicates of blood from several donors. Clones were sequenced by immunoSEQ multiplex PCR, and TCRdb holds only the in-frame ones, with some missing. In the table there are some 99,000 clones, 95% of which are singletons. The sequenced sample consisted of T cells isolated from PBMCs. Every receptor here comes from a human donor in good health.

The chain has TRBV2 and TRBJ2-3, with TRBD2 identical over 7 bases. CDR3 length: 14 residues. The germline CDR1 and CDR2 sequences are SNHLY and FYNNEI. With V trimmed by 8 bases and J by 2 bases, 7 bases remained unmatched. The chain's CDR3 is CASGERGSTDTQYF. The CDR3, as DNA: TGTGCCAGCGGGGAGCGGGGTTCCACAGATACGCAGTATTTT.

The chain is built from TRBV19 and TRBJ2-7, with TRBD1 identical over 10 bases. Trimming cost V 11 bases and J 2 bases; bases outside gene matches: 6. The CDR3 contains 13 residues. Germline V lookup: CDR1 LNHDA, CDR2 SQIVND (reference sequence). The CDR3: CAARGTGAYEQYF. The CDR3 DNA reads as TGTGCCGCAAGGGGGACAGGGGCCTACGAGCAGTACTTC.

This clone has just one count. Here the CDR3 DNA reads TGTGCCAGCAGCTTGGAACAGAGCACTGAAGCTTTCTTT. The encoded protein is CASSLEQSTEAFF. The V gene is TRBV5-5, the J gene TRBJ1-1; D is unclear. The CDR3 length is 13 residues. Between the trimmed V and J ends, which lost 0 bases and 4 bases, there was a span of 7 bases. CDR1 and CDR2 (germline): SGHKS, YYEKEE (reference sequence).

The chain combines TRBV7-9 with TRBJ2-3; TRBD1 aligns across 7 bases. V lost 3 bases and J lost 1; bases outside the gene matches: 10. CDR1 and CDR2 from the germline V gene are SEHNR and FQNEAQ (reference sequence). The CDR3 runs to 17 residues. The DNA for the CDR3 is TGTGCCAGCAGCTTCAATATCGTAGACAGGGGCACAGATACGCAGTATTTT. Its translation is CASSFNIVDRGTDTQYF. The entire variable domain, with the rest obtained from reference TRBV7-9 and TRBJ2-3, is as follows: DTGVSQNPRHKITKRGQNVTFRCDPISEHNRLYWYRQTLGQGPEFLTYFQNEAQLEKSRLLSDRFSAERPKGSFSTLEIQRTEQGDSAMYLCASSFNIVDRGTDTQYFGPGTRLTVL.